Listed here are 12 T cell receptor beta chains from one sample, sequenced in a study of a mutant IDH1 vaccine in newly diagnosed glioma (dated by TCRdb to about 2021). The library was made by the immunoSEQ multiplex PCR assay. What TCRdb holds here is the immuneACCESS table cut down to in-frame rearrangements. Part of the clones is not present; checked against another copy, under half of the missing clones reflect an unresolved V gene, and the others are unexplained. Across this sample there are fewer than 70,000 clones, with 85% to 90% seen only once. In total, the top ten clones hold roughly 5.1% of the sample. Which antigens these TCRs recognize remains unknown. Interpreted using the paper, the time point label stands for: week 5, during vaccination. A 20-mer mutant IDH1 peptide at 300 micrograms in Montanide made up each vaccine dose, which was injected subcutaneously together with topical imiquimod.

The sample here was PBMCs, taken from a glioma patient whose treatment included an IDH1 peptide vaccine. The receptor set was obtained from a woman in her 40s with glioma.

The V and J genes are TRBV7-9 and TRBJ1-4, with TRBD1 identical over 9 bases. Trimming took 3 bases from V and 3 from J; bases not matched to a gene: 8. This CDR3 is 17 amino acids long. Germline CDR1 SEHNR, CDR2 FQNEAQ (reference sequence). The CDR3 is CASSFSGTGTSNEKLFF. The CDR3 nucleotides read TGTGCCAGCAGCTTCTCCGGGACAGGGACTTCTAATGAAAAACTGTTTTTT.

The CDR3 coding sequence is TGTGCCAGCGCAGACAGGGGTGGATACAATGAGCAGTTCTTC. This translates into CASADRGGYNEQFF. V is TRBV6-1 and J is TRBJ2-1; 8 nucleotides agree with TRBD1. V was clipped by 8 bases and J by 4 bases; unmatched bases: 7. The length of the CDR3 is 14 residues. CDR1 and CDR2 from the germline V gene are MNHNS and SASEGT.

The chain employs TRBV5-1 and TRBJ2-7; perhaps D is TRBD1 or TRBD2 (5 bases each). V was trimmed by 3 bases and J by 2 bases, leaving 12 bases between them. CDR1 is SGHRS and CDR2 is YFSETQ in the germline V gene. The CDR3 sequence is 14 residues long. The DNA of the CDR3 is TGCGCCAGCAGCTCCCGGGACGGAGCCTACGAGCAGTACTTC. It yields the protein CASSSRDGAYEQYF.

This clone was detected only once. The V call is TRBV9, the J call TRBJ2-7; TRBD2 is a possible D gene (5 bases). Trimming took off 4 bases at V and 6 bases at J, with 17 bases between the two ends. The CDR3 runs to 14 residues. Per germline, CDR1 SGDLS and CDR2 YYNGEE. This CDR3 reads CASSRNPQGSEQYF. CDR3 sequence (DNA): TGTGCCAGCAGCCGTAACCCCCAAGGGAGCGAGCAGTACTTC.

As concerns this clone: This sample includes further DNA sequences coding for the same CDR3. The V and J genes are TRBV15 and TRBJ2-3; a weak D match, TRBD2 (7 bases). V was trimmed by 5 bases and J by 3 bases, leaving 12 bases between them. CDR1 and CDR2 (germline): LNHNV, YYDKDF (reference sequence). This CDR3 comprises 14 residues. CDR3 protein: CATSRGGGTDTQYF. For the CDR3, the DNA is TGTGCCACCAGCCGAGGGGGAGGGACAGATACGCAGTATTTT.

This chain links TRBV5-1 with TRBJ1-4, with D unresolved. The CDR3 spans 13 residues. Germline V gives CDR1 SGHRS, CDR2 YFSETQ. V lost 1 base, J lost 7 bases, and 8 bases lay in between. The CDR3 sequence: CASSLRVREKLFF. The CDR3 DNA sequence: TGCGCCAGCAGCTTGCGGGTCCGTGAAAAACTGTTTTTT.

The V call is TRBV2, the J call TRBJ2-7, with D possibly TRBD2 on 5 matching bases. The germline V gene has CDR1 SNHLY and CDR2 FYNNEI. This CDR3 contains 15 residues. V shed 3 bases and J shed 1 base, with 13 bases lying between them. The CDR3 DNA reads as TGTGCCAGCAGTGAGAGTCGGGGTTGGTCCTACGAGCAGTACTTC. Amino acid sequence: CASSESRGWSYEQYF.

This chain uses TRBV4-1 with TRBJ2-3; 11 positions match TRBD1. V was pared by 4 bases and J by 3 bases, with 3 bases of the junction left unmatched. CDR3 length: 15 amino acids. Germline V gives CDR1 MGHRA, CDR2 YSYEKL. CDR3 sequence (DNA): TGCGCCAGCAGCCTCGGGACAGGGGGGACAGATACGCAGTATTTT. This translates into CASSLGTGGTDTQYF.

This chain connects TRBV7-2 to TRBJ2-5; D remains unclear. Germline values: CDR1 SGHTA, CDR2 FQGNSA. This CDR3 contains 12 residues. V lost 7 bases and J lost 1, with 7 bases in between. DNA for the CDR3: TGTGCCAGCACCCCCCTCCAAGAGACCCAGTACTTC. Residues: CASTPLQETQYF.

This clone was observed a handful of times. V and J are TRBV27 and TRBJ2-3; TRBD2 is a possible D gene (6 bases). The CDR3 is made up of 15 amino acids. Germline values: CDR1 MNHEY, CDR2 SMNVEV (reference sequence). V was cut by 10 bases and J by 0 bases, with 17 bases left in between. Written as DNA, the CDR3 is TGTGCCACCGGCTGGGTAGCGGCTAGCACAGATACGCAGTATTTT. It specifies CATGWVAASTDTQYF.

The J gene is TRBJ1-2, the V gene TRBV7-2, with 10 positions matching TRBD1. With 7 bases clipped from V and 8 bases from J, the junction kept 7 bases outside the gene matches. CDR1 is SGHTA, CDR2 FQGNSA, per germline. This CDR3 region has 13 residues. As DNA, the CDR3 is TGTGCCAGCACCCGGGACAGGGGACGCGGCTACACCTTC. Protein sequence: CASTRDRGRGYTF. Full variable domain (remainder filled in from reference TRBV7-2 and TRBJ1-2): GAGVSQSPSNKVTEKGKDVELRCDPISGHTALYWYRQSLGQGLEFLIYFQGNSAPDKSGLPSDRFSAERTGGSVSTLTIQRTQQEDSAVYLCASTRDRGRGYTFGSGTRLTVV.

The CDR3 nucleotides read TGCGCCAGCAGCTTGCAGGGACAGGGTTCCTACAATGAGCAGTTCTTC. Encoded protein: CASSLQGQGSYNEQFF. The genes are TRBV5-1 and TRBJ2-1; 9 bases are shared with TRBD1. Germline V gene sequence: CDR1 SGHRS, CDR2 YFSETQ. The CDR3 is 16 residues long. Trimming removed 1 base from V and 1 base from J; junction bases left unmatched: 3. Looking up the rest from reference TRBV5-1 and TRBJ2-1 gives the full variable domain: KAGVTQTPRYLIKTRGQQVTLSCSPISGHRSVSWYQQTPGQGLQFLFEYFSETQRNKGNFPGRFSGRQFSNSRSEMNVSTLELGDSALYLCASSLQGQGSYNEQFFGPGTRLTVL.